This T cell receptor beta chain stems from a study of response to subunit inactivated influenza vaccine. One entry per CDR3 protein results from TCRdb running MiXCR on the RT-PCR reads. The table shows approximately 730,000 distinct CDR3 sequences, with approximately 13% occurring only once. Germline loops: CDR1 SQVTM, CDR2 ANQGSEA. This CDR3 is 12 amino acids long. Trimming cost V 7 bases and J 7 bases, with 15 bases left between them. This clonotype was seen ten or more times. The antigen remains unidentified. Overall study results and limits: Only a handful of new T cells, the authors suggested, are recruited with each seasonal influenza vaccination.

The clonotype comes from a man over 45 who received an inactivated influenza vaccine. The chain employs TRBV29-1 and TRBJ2-3; D is tentatively TRBD1 or TRBD2 (5 bases each). Sample: PBMCs from blood, taken less than 15 days before vaccination. The CDR3: CSAGTARNTQYF. CDR3 bases: TGCAGCGCCGGGACCGCGAGGAATACGCAGTATTTT.